This T cell receptor beta chain came from a study of blood T cell repertoires in COVID-19. Turning to the study itself: There were acute and convalescent COVID-19 samples, and they came from the United States, Italy and Spain. The cDNA or gDNA used as material had been derived from T cells, B-cell-depleted T cells, or PBMCs.

V was trimmed by 7 bases and J by 8 bases, leaving 15 bases between them. Per germline, CDR1 ENHRY and CDR2 SYGVKD. The CDR3 loop spans 14 amino acids. The authors' processing: Reference gene primer amplification yielded estimated nucleated cell counts. Sequenced by immunoSEQ multiplex PCR; TCRdb stores in-frame clones only, minus some. V and J calls and clone size are copied from that table; D and trimming were computed from the DNA. The table records 280,000 or so clones, roughly 86% of them present only once. The rearrangement joins TRBV10-3 to TRBJ1-6, with D tentatively TRBD1 (5 bases). The TCR originated in a man aged 18 to 29 with active or convalescent COVID-19. Sequencing was done on a sample of peripheral blood. The CDR3 region is CAITNVGGDSPLHF. The CDR3 DNA follows: TGTGCCATCACCAACGTCGGGGGAGATTCACCCCTCCACTTT.